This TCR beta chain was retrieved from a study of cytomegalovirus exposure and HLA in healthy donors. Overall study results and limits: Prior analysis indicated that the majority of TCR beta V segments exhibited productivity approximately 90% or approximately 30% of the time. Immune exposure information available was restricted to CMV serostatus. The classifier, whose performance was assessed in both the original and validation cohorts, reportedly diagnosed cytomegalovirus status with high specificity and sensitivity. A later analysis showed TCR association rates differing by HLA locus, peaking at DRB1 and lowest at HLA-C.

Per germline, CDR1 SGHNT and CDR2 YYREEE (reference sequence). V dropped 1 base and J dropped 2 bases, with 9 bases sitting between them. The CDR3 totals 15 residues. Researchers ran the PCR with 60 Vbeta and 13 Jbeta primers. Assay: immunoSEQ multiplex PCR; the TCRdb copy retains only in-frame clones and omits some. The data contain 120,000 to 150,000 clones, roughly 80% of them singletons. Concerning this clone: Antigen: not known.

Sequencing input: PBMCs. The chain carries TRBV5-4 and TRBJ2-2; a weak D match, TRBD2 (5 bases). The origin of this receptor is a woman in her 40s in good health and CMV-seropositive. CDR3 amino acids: CASSLYGENTGELFF. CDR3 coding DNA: TGTGCCAGCAGCTTGTACGGGGAAAACACCGGGGAGCTGTTTTTT.